The rows below give T cell receptor beta chains drawn from one sample of a study of T cell responses to AZD1222 COVID-19 vaccine. The repertoire was sequenced with immunoSEQ multiplex PCR; TCRdb's copy has only in-frame clones and lacks some. The sample yields over 65,000 clones, roughly 90% seen once. This material consisted of peripheral blood, taken on day 0 of AZD1222 vaccination. Receptors originate from an adult in good health. Each CDR3 is given with its conserved first and last residue. The D gene is left open where the match is weak. Clone size is not always given. Where it is, it says once, few, many or a class for expanded clones.

d_gene: -
v_gene: TRBV5-1
j_gene: TRBJ1-2
abundance: few
CDR3aa: CASSVDVSGNYGYTF
CDR3nt: TGCGCCAGCAGCGTGGATGTGTCAGGAAACTATGGCTACACCTTC

d_gene: TRBD2
v_gene: TRBV29-1
j_gene: TRBJ2-1
abundance: -
CDR3aa: CSFNRGGYNEQFF
CDR3nt: TGCAGCTTTAACCGCGGGGGTTACAATGAGCAGTTCTTC

d_gene: -
v_gene: TRBV19
j_gene: TRBJ1-2
abundance: -
CDR3aa: CASRTSGGYTF
CDR3nt: TGTGCCAGTAGAACATCGGGGGGCTACACCTTC

d_gene: -
v_gene: TRBV5-1
j_gene: TRBJ2-3
abundance: -
CDR3aa: CASSLEGLRGGLDTQYF
CDR3nt: TGCGCCAGCAGCTTGGAAGGTCTGAGGGGGGGCCTGGATACGCAGTATTTT

d_gene: TRBD1
v_gene: TRBV3-1/TRBV3-2
j_gene: TRBJ1-5
abundance: -
CDR3aa: CASSQGLPGQGNPQHF
CDR3nt: TGTGCCAGCAGCCAAGGGCTCCCGGGACAGGGGAACCCCCAGCATTTT

d_gene: -
v_gene: TRBV19
j_gene: TRBJ2-1
abundance: -
CDR3aa: CASSIVTGYNEQFF
CDR3nt: TGTGCCAGTAGTATAGTAACGGGGTACAATGAGCAGTTCTTC

d_gene: -
v_gene: TRBV18
j_gene: TRBJ1-2
abundance: -
CDR3aa: CASSPLEVNYGYTF
CDR3nt: TGTGCCAGCTCACCACTAGAAGTTAACTATGGCTACACCTTC

d_gene: TRBD1
v_gene: TRBV27
j_gene: TRBJ2-3
abundance: -
CDR3aa: CASSPGTGGLDTQYF
CDR3nt: TGTGCCAGCAGCCCCGGGACAGGGGGCTTAGATACGCAGTATTTT

d_gene: -
v_gene: TRBV5-4
j_gene: TRBJ1-1
abundance: -
CDR3aa: CASSFPGLSMNTEAFF
CDR3nt: TGTGCCAGCAGCTTTCCGGGACTCAGCATGAACACTGAAGCTTTCTTT

d_gene: -
v_gene: TRBV19
j_gene: TRBJ2-7
abundance: -
CDR3aa: CASSIGAGPYEQYF
CDR3nt: TGTGCCAGTAGTATAGGGGCGGGGCCCTACGAGCAGTACTTC

d_gene: TRBD1
v_gene: TRBV7-2
j_gene: TRBJ1-3
abundance: -
CDR3aa: CASSPWTGYGNTIYF
CDR3nt: TGTGCCAGCAGCCCATGGACAGGGTATGGAAACACCATATATTTT

d_gene: -
v_gene: TRBV14
j_gene: TRBJ2-7
abundance: once
CDR3aa: CASSQVWGRESARSYEQYF
CDR3nt: TGTGCCAGCAGCCAAGTATGGGGGCGGGAGTCCGCCCGCTCCTACGAGCAGTACTTC

d_gene: -
v_gene: TRBV11-1
j_gene: TRBJ1-2
abundance: once
CDR3aa: CASSSSGGFYGYTF
CDR3nt: TGTGCCAGCAGCTCTTCGGGGGGGTTTTATGGCTACACCTTC

d_gene: TRBD2
v_gene: TRBV9
j_gene: TRBJ2-5
abundance: -
CDR3aa: CASSVSGLAGETQYF
CDR3nt: TGTGCCAGCAGCGTATCAGGACTAGCGGGAGAGACCCAGTACTTC

d_gene: -
v_gene: TRBV6-6
j_gene: TRBJ1-5
abundance: -
CDR3aa: CASSQQGRAQPQHF
CDR3nt: TGTGCCAGCAGTCAACAGGGTAGGGCTCAGCCCCAGCATTTT

d_gene: TRBD1
v_gene: TRBV9
j_gene: TRBJ1-5
abundance: -
CDR3aa: CASSATQGKGQPQHF
CDR3nt: TGTGCCAGCAGCGCAACACAGGGGAAGGGACAGCCCCAGCATTTT

d_gene: TRBD1
v_gene: TRBV9
j_gene: TRBJ2-7
abundance: -
CDR3aa: CASSRRTGAESYEQYF
CDR3nt: TGTGCCAGCAGCAGACGAACAGGGGCGGAATCTTACGAGCAGTACTTC

d_gene: TRBD1
v_gene: TRBV28
j_gene: TRBJ1-3
abundance: -
CDR3aa: CASSFGDRGGNTIYF
CDR3nt: TGTGCCAGCAGTTTTGGGGACAGGGGAGGAAACACCATATATTTT

d_gene: TRBD2
v_gene: TRBV6-6
j_gene: TRBJ2-1
abundance: once
CDR3aa: CASIDPTSGSRNEQFF
CDR3nt: TGTGCCAGCATCGATCCTACTAGCGGGAGTAGGAATGAGCAGTTCTTC

d_gene: -
v_gene: TRBV6-5
j_gene: TRBJ2-1
abundance: -
CDR3aa: CASSYRVPSYNEQFF
CDR3nt: TGTGCCAGCAGTTACAGGGTACCTTCCTACAATGAGCAGTTCTTC

d_gene: -
v_gene: TRBV6-5
j_gene: TRBJ2-7
abundance: -
CDR3aa: CASSRPGLGDYEQYF
CDR3nt: TGTGCCAGCAGCAGGCCGGGACTGGGAGACTACGAGCAGTACTTC

d_gene: TRBD1
v_gene: TRBV5-1
j_gene: TRBJ1-5
abundance: -
CDR3aa: CASSLGTGANQPQHF
CDR3nt: TGCGCCAGCAGCTTAGGGACAGGGGCAAATCAGCCCCAGCATTTT

d_gene: -
v_gene: TRBV10-3
j_gene: TRBJ2-1
abundance: -
CDR3aa: CAIKGVNEQFF
CDR3nt: TGTGCCATCAAAGGGGTTAATGAGCAGTTCTTC

d_gene: TRBD2
v_gene: TRBV9
j_gene: TRBJ2-7
abundance: -
CDR3aa: CASNFPGLAGVCYEQYF
CDR3nt: TGTGCCAGCAACTTCCCGGGACTAGCGGGAGTTTGCTACGAGCAGTACTTC

d_gene: -
v_gene: TRBV7-8
j_gene: TRBJ2-2
abundance: -
CDR3aa: CASSSSTRDTGELFF
CDR3nt: TGTGCCAGCAGCTCAAGTACCAGGGACACCGGGGAGCTGTTTTTT

d_gene: -
v_gene: TRBV21-1
j_gene: TRBJ2-5
abundance: -
CDR3aa: CASSSYPFWGSQETQYF
CDR3nt: TGTGCCAGCAGCAGTTACCCGTTCTGGGGCTCACAAGAGACCCAGTACTTC

d_gene: -
v_gene: TRBV3-1/TRBV3-2
j_gene: TRBJ1-6
abundance: -
CDR3aa: CASSQEPGLRGSPLHF
CDR3nt: TGTGCCAGCAGCCAAGAACCCGGGCTGCGTGGTTCACCCCTCCACTTT

d_gene: -
v_gene: TRBV27
j_gene: TRBJ2-1
abundance: -
CDR3aa: CASREGWDEQFF
CDR3nt: TGTGCCAGCAGGGAAGGATGGGATGAGCAGTTCTTC

d_gene: -
v_gene: TRBV5-1
j_gene: TRBJ1-5
abundance: -
CDR3aa: CASSLVGNQPQHF
CDR3nt: TGCGCCAGCAGCTTGGTGGGGAATCAGCCCCAGCATTTT

d_gene: -
v_gene: TRBV3-1/TRBV3-2
j_gene: TRBJ2-1
abundance: -
CDR3aa: CASSQDVQSFNEQFF
CDR3nt: TGTGCCAGCAGCCAAGATGTGCAAAGCTTTAATGAGCAGTTCTTC

d_gene: -
v_gene: TRBV7-6
j_gene: TRBJ2-2
abundance: -
CDR3aa: CASSYLGTTTGELFF
CDR3nt: TGTGCCAGCAGCTACCTAGGGACAACCACCGGGGAGCTGTTTTTT

d_gene: TRBD1
v_gene: TRBV28
j_gene: TRBJ2-5
abundance: few
CDR3aa: CASSAPGQGRWAQYF
CDR3nt: TGTGCCAGCAGTGCGCCGGGACAGGGGAGGTGGGCCCAGTACTTC

d_gene: -
v_gene: TRBV7-8
j_gene: TRBJ1-3
abundance: -
CDR3aa: CASSLVGWTAGNTIYF
CDR3nt: TGTGCCAGCAGCTTAGTGGGATGGACTGCTGGAAACACCATATATTTT

d_gene: -
v_gene: TRBV19
j_gene: TRBJ1-5
abundance: -
CDR3aa: CASSIVSGEGQPQHF
CDR3nt: TGTGCCAGTAGTATAGTTTCGGGGGAAGGTCAGCCCCAGCATTTT

d_gene: -
v_gene: TRBV7-9
j_gene: TRBJ1-2
abundance: -
CDR3aa: CASSLVGYTF
CDR3nt: TGTGCCAGCAGCTTAGTCGGCTACACCTTC

d_gene: TRBD2
v_gene: TRBV5-1
j_gene: TRBJ2-3
abundance: -
CDR3aa: CASSLAAGGSNAQYF
CDR3nt: TGCGCCAGCAGCTTGGCGGCGGGGGGCTCGAATGCGCAGTATTTT

d_gene: -
v_gene: TRBV9
j_gene: TRBJ2-1
abundance: -
CDR3aa: CASSALGYNEQFF
CDR3nt: TGTGCCAGCAGCGCCCTAGGATACAATGAGCAGTTCTTC

d_gene: -
v_gene: TRBV4-3
j_gene: TRBJ1-2
abundance: -
CDR3aa: CASSQEGQRSSYGYTF
CDR3nt: TGCGCCAGCAGCCAAGAAGGGCAGCGGTCCTCATATGGCTACACCTTC

d_gene: -
v_gene: TRBV9
j_gene: TRBJ2-7
abundance: -
CDR3aa: CASSVGGRQEQYF
CDR3nt: TGTGCCAGCAGCGTAGGGGGACGTCAAGAGCAGTACTTC

d_gene: -
v_gene: TRBV9
j_gene: TRBJ2-1
abundance: -
CDR3aa: CASSVVDGGLSNEQFF
CDR3nt: TGTGCCAGCAGCGTAGTTGATGGGGGACTGAGCAATGAGCAGTTCTTC

d_gene: TRBD1
v_gene: TRBV5-1
j_gene: TRBJ1-6
abundance: -
CDR3aa: CASSLAGTANSPLHF
CDR3nt: TGCGCCAGCAGCTTGGCCGGGACAGCGAATTCACCCCTCCACTTT

d_gene: -
v_gene: TRBV15
j_gene: TRBJ1-2
abundance: few
CDR3aa: CATSSDMAGYTF
CDR3nt: TGTGCCACCAGCAGCGACATGGCTGGCTACACCTTC

d_gene: -
v_gene: TRBV4-1
j_gene: TRBJ1-3
abundance: -
CDR3aa: CASSQVMGTSGNTIYF
CDR3nt: TGCGCCAGCAGCCAAGTAATGGGGACTTCTGGAAACACCATATATTTT

d_gene: TRBD1
v_gene: TRBV2
j_gene: TRBJ1-5
abundance: -
CDR3aa: CASRQWTGVGNQPQHF
CDR3nt: TGTGCCAGCAGGCAATGGACAGGGGTGGGCAATCAGCCCCAGCATTTT

d_gene: TRBD2
v_gene: TRBV28
j_gene: TRBJ2-2
abundance: once
CDR3aa: CASSSGLANTGELFF
CDR3nt: TGTGCCAGCAGTTCGGGACTAGCAAACACCGGGGAGCTGTTTTTT

d_gene: -
v_gene: TRBV29-1
j_gene: TRBJ1-5
abundance: few
CDR3aa: CSVEMGEQPQHF
CDR3nt: TGCAGCGTTGAAATGGGAGAGCAGCCCCAGCATTTT

d_gene: -
v_gene: TRBV7-2
j_gene: TRBJ1-2
abundance: -
CDR3aa: CASSPAGRPSTF
CDR3nt: TGTGCCAGCAGCCCAGCGGGACGTCCGAGCACCTTC

d_gene: TRBD1
v_gene: TRBV28
j_gene: TRBJ1-5
abundance: -
CDR3aa: CASSSIVGQGTNQPQHF
CDR3nt: TGTGCCAGCAGCTCAATTGTCGGACAGGGGACCAATCAGCCCCAGCATTTT

d_gene: -
v_gene: TRBV9
j_gene: TRBJ2-2
abundance: -
CDR3aa: CASGPTGMGTGELFF
CDR3nt: TGTGCCAGCGGACCCACAGGGATGGGCACCGGGGAGCTGTTTTTT

d_gene: -
v_gene: TRBV9
j_gene: TRBJ2-7
abundance: -
CDR3aa: CASSVASGVSYEQYF
CDR3nt: TGTGCCAGCAGCGTAGCTAGTGGGGTTTCCTACGAGCAGTACTTC

d_gene: TRBD1
v_gene: TRBV6-5
j_gene: TRBJ2-1
abundance: -
CDR3aa: CASRGTGRNEQFF
CDR3nt: TGTGCCAGCAGGGGGACAGGGCGGAATGAGCAGTTCTTC

d_gene: TRBD1
v_gene: TRBV5-1
j_gene: TRBJ2-1
abundance: -
CDR3aa: CASSSGTALNNEQFF
CDR3nt: TGCGCCAGCAGCTCAGGGACAGCCCTAAACAATGAGCAGTTCTTC

d_gene: -
v_gene: TRBV7-8
j_gene: TRBJ1-1
abundance: -
CDR3aa: CASSWPGPENTEAFF
CDR3nt: TGTGCCAGCAGCTGGCCGGGGCCAGAGAACACTGAAGCTTTCTTT

d_gene: -
v_gene: TRBV5-8
j_gene: TRBJ1-2
abundance: once
CDR3aa: CASSSDSNYGYTF
CDR3nt: TGTGCCAGCAGCTCGGACAGCAACTATGGCTACACCTTC

d_gene: -
v_gene: TRBV6-6
j_gene: TRBJ2-1
abundance: -
CDR3aa: CASSLLHEQFF
CDR3nt: TGTGCCAGCAGTCTCCTCCATGAGCAGTTCTTC

d_gene: -
v_gene: TRBV29-1
j_gene: TRBJ1-5
abundance: -
CDR3aa: CSVTQGAGQPQHF
CDR3nt: TGCAGCGTAACACAGGGAGCAGGTCAGCCCCAGCATTTT

d_gene: -
v_gene: TRBV7-9
j_gene: TRBJ1-1
abundance: -
CDR3aa: CASSLGTTAARQAFF
CDR3nt: TGTGCCAGCAGCTTGGGGACAACAGCTGCTCGACAAGCTTTCTTT

d_gene: -
v_gene: TRBV6-5
j_gene: TRBJ1-2
abundance: -
CDR3aa: CASSPLAQYGYTF
CDR3nt: TGTGCCAGCAGTCCTCTGGCCCAATATGGCTACACCTTC

d_gene: -
v_gene: TRBV28
j_gene: TRBJ1-5
abundance: -
CDR3aa: CASSPLSISNQPQHF
CDR3nt: TGTGCCAGCAGTCCCCTTTCTATAAGCAATCAGCCCCAGCATTTT